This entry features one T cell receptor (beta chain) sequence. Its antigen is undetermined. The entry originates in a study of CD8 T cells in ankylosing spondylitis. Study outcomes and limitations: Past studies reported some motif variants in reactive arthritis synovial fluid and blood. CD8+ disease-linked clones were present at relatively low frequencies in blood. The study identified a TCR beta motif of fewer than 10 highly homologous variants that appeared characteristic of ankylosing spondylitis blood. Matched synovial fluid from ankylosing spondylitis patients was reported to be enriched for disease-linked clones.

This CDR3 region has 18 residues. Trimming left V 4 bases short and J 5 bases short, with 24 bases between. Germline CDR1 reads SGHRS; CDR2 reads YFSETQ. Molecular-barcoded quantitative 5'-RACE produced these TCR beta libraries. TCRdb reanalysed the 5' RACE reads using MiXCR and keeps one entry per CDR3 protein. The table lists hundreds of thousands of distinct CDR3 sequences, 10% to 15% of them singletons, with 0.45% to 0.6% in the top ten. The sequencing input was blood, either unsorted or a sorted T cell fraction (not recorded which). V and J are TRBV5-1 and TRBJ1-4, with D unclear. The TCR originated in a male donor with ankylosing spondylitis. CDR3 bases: TGCGCCAGCAGCCAGATACCCCCCGGGCAAGGTCAGAATGAAAAACTGTTTTTT. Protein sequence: CASSQIPPGQGQNEKLFF.